This entry lists 17 T cell receptor beta chains sequenced from one sample in a study of blood T cells in healthy people across ages. Sample-barcoded 5' priming and a J-beta primer mix drove a second PCR of 7 to 11 cycles. TCRdb recomputed calls from the 5' RACE reads with MiXCR, one row per CDR3 protein. The sample lists about 1,000,000 distinct CDR3 sequences, under 55% seen once, with approximately 17% in the top ten. Material: blood. The receptors derive from an older woman in good health.

The V gene is TRBV7-7, the J gene TRBJ2-7; 8 bases align to TRBD1. CDR3 length equals 15 residues. The trim removed 5 bases at V and 7 bases at J, leaving 13 bases unmatched. CDR1 SSHAT and CDR2 FNYEAQ come from the germline V gene (reference sequence). CDR3 loop: CASSPQGTGGDEQYF. Here the CDR3 DNA reads TGTGCCAGCAGCCCACAGGGGACAGGTGGGGATGAGCAGTACTTC.

This chain's CDR3 is CSAGGFASYNEQFF. The CDR3 DNA follows: TGCAGTGCTGGGGGTTTTGCCTCCTACAATGAGCAGTTCTTC. The chain has TRBV20-1 and TRBJ2-1; TRBD1 or TRBD2 may be the D gene (5 bases each). Germline CDR1 is DFQATT and CDR2 is SNEGSKA (reference sequence). This CDR3 spans 14 amino acids. Trimming took 5 bases from V and 0 from J, leaving 11 bases between them.

This clonotype was picked up a small number of times. The chain employs TRBV5-1 and TRBJ2-5; 10 bases align to TRBD2. Trimming cost V 3 bases and J 4 bases; bases outside gene matches: 9. Germline V CDR1 and CDR2: SGHRS, YFSETQ. The CDR3 is made up of 16 amino acids. The CDR3 DNA follows: TGCGCCAGCAGCTCCGCTAGCGGGAGAGGAGGAGAGACCCAGTACTTC. Translated, it gives CASSSASGRGGETQYF.

This clonotype is a singleton in its sample. The chain links TRBV15 to TRBJ2-1, with D possibly matching TRBD2 (6 bases). Germline V CDR1 and CDR2: LNHNV, YYDKDF (reference sequence). V was cut by 7 bases and J by 0 bases, with 10 bases left in between. This CDR3 is 14 amino acids long. CDR3 nucleotide sequence: TGTGCCACCAACCCCGGGGGCTCCTACAATGAGCAGTTCTTC. Translation gives CATNPGGSYNEQFF.

This rearrangement joins TRBV11-3 to TRBJ2-1; 8 bases line up with TRBD2. The germline V gene has CDR1 SGHNT and CDR2 YENEEA. This CDR3 has 13 amino acids. Trimming at V came to 5 bases and at J to 9 bases, leaving 6 bases not matched to a gene. The CDR3 here is CASSTGLGFEQFF. In DNA, the CDR3 is TGTGCCAGCAGCACGGGACTAGGATTTGAGCAGTTCTTC.

This clonotype was found once. Mismatch with germline at one junction end may stem from a read error. This chain links TRBV7-6 with TRBJ2-5, with 8 bases aligning to TRBD2. From germline, CDR1 is SGHVS and CDR2 FNYEAQ. The CDR3 runs to 16 residues. In DNA, the CDR3 is TGTGCCAGCAGCGCTGGGGTAGCGGGGCCCCAAGAGACCCAGAACTTC. It codes for CASSAGVAGPQETQNF.

The chain links TRBV14 to TRBJ1-6; D is ambiguous. Germline V lookup: CDR1 SGHDN, CDR2 FVKESK. Trimming stripped 1 base from V and 7 bases from J, with 8 bases between. The CDR3 is 14 residues long. Here the CDR3 DNA reads TGTGCCAGCAGCCAAGTTGTTGCGAATTCACCCCTCCACTTT. This codes for CASSQVVANSPLHF.

The chain recombines TRBV27 with TRBJ1-5; D possibly corresponds to TRBD1 (5 bases). Germline CDR1 is MNHEY and CDR2 is SMNVEV (reference sequence). There are 14 residues in the CDR3. Deletions cut 3 bases from V and 6 bases from J, with 12 bases between. DNA of the CDR3: TGTGCCAGCAGTTTGGAAACAGGAGTTCAGCCCCAGCATTTT. Amino acids: CASSLETGVQPQHF.

Here the CDR3 DNA reads TGCAGTGCAACAGGGGACGGCTACGAGCAGTACTTC. This gives the protein CSATGDGYEQYF. The chain joins TRBV20-1 to TRBJ2-7; 7 bases are a match to TRBD1. The V gene end was trimmed by 6 bases and the J gene end by 3 bases; junction bases not matched to a gene: 5. CDR1 is DFQATT, CDR2 SNEGSKA, per germline (reference sequence). The CDR3 runs 12 residues.

This sequence joins TRBV6-2 or TRBV6-3 and TRBJ2-1; 8 nucleotides agree with TRBD1. The germline V gene has CDR1 MNHEY and CDR2 SVGEGT. Unmatched junction bases numbered 13, after V lost 2 bases and J lost 7 bases. The CDR3 covers 17 residues. The CDR3 DNA sequence: TGTGCCAGCAGTTACGACCCCCGGGCAGGGGGCCCGAATGAGCAGTTCTTC. Translated, it gives CASSYDPRAGGPNEQFF.

Turning to this clonotype: This may arise from a read error, as a much more abundant clone is one base away. The V and J genes are TRBV7-2 and TRBJ2-3, with 11 bases fitting TRBD2. CDR1 and CDR2 from the germline V gene are SGHTA and FQGNSA. V shed 7 bases, J shed 3 bases, and the junction held 9 bases outside the gene matches. The CDR3 extends over 16 amino acids. The DNA of the CDR3 is TGTGCCAGCAACCCGGGGACTAGCGGTTTGACAGATACGCAGTATTTT. Translation: CASNPGTSGLTDTQYF. Looking up the rest from reference TRBV7-2 and TRBJ2-3 gives the full variable domain: GAGVSQSPSNKVTEKGKDVELRCDPISGHTALYWYRQSLGQGLEFLIYFQGNSAPDKSGLPSDRFSAERTGGSVSTLTIQRTQQEDSAVYLCASNPGTSGLTDTQYFGPGTRLTVL.

This rearrangement joins TRBV5-1 to TRBJ2-3; no reliable D call. This CDR3 is 15 amino acids long. CDR1 SGHRS and CDR2 YFSETQ come from the germline V gene. V lost 0 bases and J lost 0, with 8 bases in between. CDR3 region: CASSLDGHSTDTQYF. The CDR3 bases are TGCGCCAGCAGCTTGGATGGCCATAGCACAGATACGCAGTATTTT.

J is TRBJ2-7 and V is TRBV20-1, with no clear D. Trimming left V 1 base short and J 7 bases short, with 11 bases between. This CDR3 is 12 amino acids long. Per the germline V gene, CDR1 is DFQATT and CDR2 is SNEGSKA (reference sequence). The CDR3 DNA follows: TGCAGTGCTAGAGGTCCCCCTATTGAGCAGTACTTC. Protein sequence: CSARGPPIEQYF.

The V gene is TRBV25-1, the J gene TRBJ2-5; D is unresolved. The CDR3 has 12 residues. CDR1 is MGHDK, CDR2 SYGVNS, per germline. With 4 bases removed from V and 5 bases from J, the gap between germline ends came to 8 bases. CDR3 amino acids: CASSGGLETQYF. CDR3 nucleotide sequence: TGTGCCAGCAGTGGGGGATTGGAGACCCAGTACTTC.

The genes are TRBV12-3 or TRBV12-4 and TRBJ2-3; 11 nucleotides line up with TRBD2. With 6 bases clipped from V and 4 bases from J, the junction kept 12 bases outside the gene matches. This CDR3 comprises 17 residues. In DNA, the CDR3 is TGTGCCAGCAGACGACTGACTAGCGGGACTGGCCCAGATACGCAGTATTTT. The encoded protein is CASRRLTSGTGPDTQYF.

The J gene is TRBJ2-3, the V gene TRBV20-1; 12 nucleotides match TRBD2. The CDR3 runs 19 residues. Per germline, CDR1 DFQATT and CDR2 SNEGSKA (reference sequence). V lost 0 bases and J lost 3; bases outside the gene matches: 13. The CDR3 reads CSARETKLLTSGRTDTQYF. The CDR3 region has the DNA TGCAGTGCTAGAGAGACCAAGCTCTTGACTAGCGGGAGAACAGATACGCAGTATTTT.

The gene calls are TRBV9 and TRBJ1-2; D unresolved. Per the germline V gene, CDR1 is SGDLS and CDR2 is YYNGEE. This CDR3 has 17 residues. The V gene lost 0 bases and the J gene lost 2 bases, with 17 bases spanning the gap. The CDR3 reads CASSVAGAAALNYGYTF. CDR3 coding DNA: TGTGCCAGCAGCGTAGCTGGAGCGGCCGCTTTAAACTATGGCTACACCTTC.